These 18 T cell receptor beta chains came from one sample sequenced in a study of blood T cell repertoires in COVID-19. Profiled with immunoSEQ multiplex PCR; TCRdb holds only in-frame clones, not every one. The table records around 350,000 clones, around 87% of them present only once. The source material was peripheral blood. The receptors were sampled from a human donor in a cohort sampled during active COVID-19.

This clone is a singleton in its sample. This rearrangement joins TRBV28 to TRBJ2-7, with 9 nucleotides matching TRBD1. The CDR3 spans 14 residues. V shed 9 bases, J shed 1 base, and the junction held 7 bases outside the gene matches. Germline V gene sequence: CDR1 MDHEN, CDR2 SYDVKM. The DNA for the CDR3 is TGTGCCAGTTACAGGGGGCGCGAGTCCTACGAGCAGTACTTC. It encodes CASYRGRESYEQYF. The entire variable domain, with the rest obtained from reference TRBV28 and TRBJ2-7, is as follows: DVKVTQSSRYLVKRTGEKVFLECVQDMDHENMFWYRQDPGLGLRLIYFSYDVKMKEKGDIPEGYSVSREKKERFSLILESASTNQTSMYLCASYRGRESYEQYFGPGTRLTVT.

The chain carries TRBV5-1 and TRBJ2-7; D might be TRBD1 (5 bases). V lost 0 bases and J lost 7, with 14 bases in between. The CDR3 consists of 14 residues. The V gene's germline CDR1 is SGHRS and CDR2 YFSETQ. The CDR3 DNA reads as TGCGCCAGCAGCTTGGTACAGGCGAGTGGGGAGCAGTACTTC. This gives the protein CASSLVQASGEQYF. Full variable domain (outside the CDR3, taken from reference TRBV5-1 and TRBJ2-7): KAGVTQTPRYLIKTRGQQVTLSCSPISGHRSVSWYQQTPGQGLQFLFEYFSETQRNKGNFPGRFSGRQFSNSRSEMNVSTLELGDSALYLCASSLVQASGEQYFGPGTRLTVT.

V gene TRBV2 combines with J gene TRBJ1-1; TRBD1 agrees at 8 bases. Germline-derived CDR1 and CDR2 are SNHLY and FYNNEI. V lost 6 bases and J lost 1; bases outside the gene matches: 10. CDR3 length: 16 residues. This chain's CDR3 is CASRPWTGWENTEAFF. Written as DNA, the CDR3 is TGTGCCAGCAGACCCTGGACAGGGTGGGAGAACACTGAAGCTTTCTTT.

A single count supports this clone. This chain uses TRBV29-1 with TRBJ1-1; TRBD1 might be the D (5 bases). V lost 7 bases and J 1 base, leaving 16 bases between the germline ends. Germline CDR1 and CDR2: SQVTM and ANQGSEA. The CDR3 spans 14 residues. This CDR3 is CSARQDSANTEAFF. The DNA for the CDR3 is TGCAGCGCAAGACAAGACAGCGCGAACACTGAAGCTTTCTTT.

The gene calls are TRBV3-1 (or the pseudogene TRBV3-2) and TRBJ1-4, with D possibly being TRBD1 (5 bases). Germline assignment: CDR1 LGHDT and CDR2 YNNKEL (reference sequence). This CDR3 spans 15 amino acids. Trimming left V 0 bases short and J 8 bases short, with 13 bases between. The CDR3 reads CASSQDWGPAEKLFF. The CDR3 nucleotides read TGTGCCAGCAGCCAAGATTGGGGCCCGGCGGAAAAACTGTTTTTT.

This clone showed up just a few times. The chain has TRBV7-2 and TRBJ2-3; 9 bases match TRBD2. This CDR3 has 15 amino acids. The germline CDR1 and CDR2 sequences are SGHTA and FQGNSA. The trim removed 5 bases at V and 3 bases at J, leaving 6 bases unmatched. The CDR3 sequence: CASSPYSGGTDTQYF. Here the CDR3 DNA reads TGTGCCAGCAGCCCATATAGCGGGGGAACAGATACGCAGTATTTT.

DNA of the CDR3: TGTGCCAGCAGCAAGGGACAGGGAGACACCGGGGAGCTGTTTTTT. This sequence encodes CASSKGQGDTGELFF. The chain employs TRBV5-4 and TRBJ2-2, with 9 bases fitting TRBD1. The length of the CDR3 is 15 residues. V shed 4 bases and J 3 bases; nucleotides not matched to a gene: 4. CDR1 and CDR2 (germline): SGHNT, YYREEE (reference sequence). Full variable domain (missing parts from reference TRBV5-4 and TRBJ2-2): ETGVTQSPTHLIKTRGQQVTLRCSSQSGHNTVSWYQQALGQGPQFIFQYYREEENGRGNFPPRFSGLQFPNYSSELNVNALELDDSALYLCASSKGQGDTGELFFGEGSRLTVL.

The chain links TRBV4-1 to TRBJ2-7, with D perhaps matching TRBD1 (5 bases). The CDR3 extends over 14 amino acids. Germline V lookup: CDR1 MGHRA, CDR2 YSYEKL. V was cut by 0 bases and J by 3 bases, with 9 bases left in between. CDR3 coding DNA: TGCGCCAGCAGCCAAGATAGGGGCGACTACGAGCAGTACTTC. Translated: CASSQDRGDYEQYF.

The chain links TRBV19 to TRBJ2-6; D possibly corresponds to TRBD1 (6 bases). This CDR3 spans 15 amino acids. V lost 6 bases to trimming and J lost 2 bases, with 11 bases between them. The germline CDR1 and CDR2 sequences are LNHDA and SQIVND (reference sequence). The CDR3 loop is CASRRDRTGANVLTF. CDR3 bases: TGTGCCAGTAGGCGTGACAGGACTGGGGCCAACGTCCTGACTTTC.

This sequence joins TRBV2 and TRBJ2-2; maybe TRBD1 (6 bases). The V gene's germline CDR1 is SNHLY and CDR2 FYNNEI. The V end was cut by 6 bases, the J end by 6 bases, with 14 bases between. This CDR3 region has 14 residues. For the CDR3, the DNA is TGTGCCAGCAGGCGGCTTTGGGGGCCCGGGGAGCTGTTTTTT. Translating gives CASRRLWGPGELFF.

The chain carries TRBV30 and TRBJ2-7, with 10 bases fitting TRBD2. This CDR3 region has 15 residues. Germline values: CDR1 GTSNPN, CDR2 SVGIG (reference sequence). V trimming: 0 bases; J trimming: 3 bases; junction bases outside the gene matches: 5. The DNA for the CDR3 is TGTGCCTGGAGTGTACGTAAGCGGGGGGGCTACGAGCAGTACTTC. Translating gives CAWSVRKRGGYEQYF.

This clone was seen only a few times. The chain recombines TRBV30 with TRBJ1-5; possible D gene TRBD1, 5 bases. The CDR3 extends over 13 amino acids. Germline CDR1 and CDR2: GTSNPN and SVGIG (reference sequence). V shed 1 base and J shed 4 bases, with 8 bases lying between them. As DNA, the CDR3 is TGTGCCTGGAGTGGGGGGGGAAATCAGCCCCAGCATTTT. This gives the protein CAWSGGGNQPQHF.

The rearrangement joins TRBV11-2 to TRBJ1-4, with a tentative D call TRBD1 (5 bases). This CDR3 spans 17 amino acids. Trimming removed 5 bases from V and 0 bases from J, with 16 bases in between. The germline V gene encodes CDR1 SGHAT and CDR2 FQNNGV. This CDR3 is CASSPTGGATTNEKLFF. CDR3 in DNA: TGTGCCAGCAGCCCGACCGGAGGGGCAACAACTAATGAAAAACTGTTTTTT.

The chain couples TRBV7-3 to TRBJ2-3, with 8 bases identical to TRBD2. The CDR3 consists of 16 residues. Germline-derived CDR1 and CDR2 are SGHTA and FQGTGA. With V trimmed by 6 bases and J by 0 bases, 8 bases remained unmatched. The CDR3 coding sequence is TGTGCCAGCAGTTCCGGACTAGCCGATAGCACAGATACGCAGTATTTT. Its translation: CASSSGLADSTDTQYF.

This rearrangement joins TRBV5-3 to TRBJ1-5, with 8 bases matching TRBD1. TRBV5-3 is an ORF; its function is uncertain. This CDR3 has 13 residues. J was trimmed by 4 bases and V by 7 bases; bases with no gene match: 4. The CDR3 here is CARGRQGNQPQHF. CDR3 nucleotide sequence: TGTGCCAGAGGACGACAGGGGAATCAGCCCCAGCATTTT.

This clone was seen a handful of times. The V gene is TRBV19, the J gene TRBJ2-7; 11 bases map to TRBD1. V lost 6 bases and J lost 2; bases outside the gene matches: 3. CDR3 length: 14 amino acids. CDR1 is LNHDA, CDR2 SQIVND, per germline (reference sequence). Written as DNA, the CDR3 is TGTGCCAGTAGGCCGGGACAGGGGGCCTACGAGCAGTACTTC. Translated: CASRPGQGAYEQYF.

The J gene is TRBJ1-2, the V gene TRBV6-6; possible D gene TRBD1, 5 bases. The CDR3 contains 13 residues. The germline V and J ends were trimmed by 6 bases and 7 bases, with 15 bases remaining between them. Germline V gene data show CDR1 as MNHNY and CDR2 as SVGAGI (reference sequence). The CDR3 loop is CASRQEGVGGYTF. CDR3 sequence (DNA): TGTGCCAGCAGACAGGAAGGGGTAGGTGGCTACACCTTC.

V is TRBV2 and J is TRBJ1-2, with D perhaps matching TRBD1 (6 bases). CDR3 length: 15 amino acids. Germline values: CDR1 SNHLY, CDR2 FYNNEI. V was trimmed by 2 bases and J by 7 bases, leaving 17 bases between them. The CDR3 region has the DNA TGTGCCAGCAGTGAAACCACCCTCAGGGGTGCTGGCTACACCTTC. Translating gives CASSETTLRGAGYTF.